One and the same sample provided the 26 T cell receptor beta chains below, sequenced in a study of T cells in Graves' hyperthyroidism and ophthalmopathy. Amplified regions were TCR beta CDR3 sequences from RNA transcripts. HTBI primers were employed in a first-round RT-PCR of the TCR CDR3. TCRdb reprocessed the multiplex PCR reads with MiXCR, giving one entry per CDR3 protein. The sample shows roughly 750,000 distinct CDR3 sequences, 16% of them seen only once. Specimen: blood. These receptors were collected from a man younger than 35 with Graves' hyperthyroidism.

This clonotype was seen at least ten times. The gene calls are TRBV12-3 or TRBV12-4 and TRBJ2-1, with TRBD2 identical over 12 bases. The CDR3 extends over 14 amino acids. V was pared by 7 bases and J by 5 bases, with 3 bases of the junction left unmatched. The CDR3 reads CASKLAGGDNEQFF. The DNA for the CDR3 is TGTGCCAGCAAACTAGCGGGAGGCGACAATGAGCAGTTCTTC.

This clonotype was seen repeatedly, ten times or more. The gene calls are TRBV11-2 and TRBJ2-7; D gene ambiguous. Trimming left V 1 base short and J 5 bases short, with 9 bases between. Germline assignment: CDR1 SGHAT and CDR2 FQNNGV. This CDR3 has 13 amino acids. DNA for the CDR3: TGTGCCAGCAGCTTAGCCCCGTCGGACGAGCAGTACTTC. Protein product: CASSLAPSDEQYF.

The chain recombines TRBV11-2 with TRBJ2-3; the match to TRBD2 covers 11 bases. V shed 5 bases and J 2 bases; nucleotides not matched to a gene: 12. CDR3 length equals 18 residues. Germline CDR1 SGHAT, CDR2 FQNNGV. The CDR3: CASSQELRLAGFTDTQYF. The CDR3 DNA follows: TGTGCCAGCAGCCAAGAACTTAGACTAGCGGGATTCACAGATACGCAGTATTTT.

The rearrangement joins TRBV28 to TRBJ2-3; TRBD2 matches at 11 bases. CDR3 size: 16 residues. V lost 2 bases to trimming and J lost 2 bases; unmatched junction nucleotides: 3. CDR1 is MDHEN and CDR2 is SYDVKM in the germline V gene. CDR3 nucleotides: TGTGCCAGCAGTTTACAACTAGCGGGGGACACAGATACGCAGTATTTT. This encodes CASSLQLAGDTDTQYF.

The chain employs TRBV6-1 and TRBJ2-1, with D possibly TRBD2 on 5 matching bases. Trimming shortened V by 8 bases and J by 2 bases, and 13 bases separated the two germline ends. In germline, CDR1 is MNHNS, CDR2 SASEGT. The CDR3 spans 14 residues. CDR3 DNA: TGTGCCAGCTTCCCGGGGTGGACCTACAATGAGCAGTTCTTC. Translating it yields CASFPGWTYNEQFF.

The sample holds a few counts of this clonotype. The V call is TRBV11-2, the J call TRBJ2-7, with TRBD2 matching 7 bases. The CDR3 sequence is 16 residues long. V shed 5 bases and J 2 bases; nucleotides not matched to a gene: 12. The V gene's germline CDR1 is SGHAT and CDR2 FQNNGV. CDR3 nucleotide sequence: TGTGCCAGCAGCCCCCTGAGCGAGGCGGGGGCCTACGAGCAGTACTTC. It codes for CASSPLSEAGAYEQYF.

This chain joins TRBV29-1 and TRBJ2-4, with D perhaps assigned TRBD1 or TRBD2 (5 bases each). From germline, CDR1 is SQVTM and CDR2 ANQGSEA. The CDR3 is made up of 13 amino acids. CDR3 sequence reads: CSAWDGSWDIQYF. CDR3 bases: TGCAGTGCCTGGGACGGTAGCTGGGACATTCAGTACTTC. The variable domain in full, with the rest retrieved from reference TRBV29-1 and TRBJ2-4, is SAVISQKPSRDICQRGTSLTIQCQVDSQVTMMFWYRQQPGQSLTLIATANQGSEATYESGFVIDKFPISRPNLTFSTLTVSNMSPEDSSIYLCSAWDGSWDIQYFGAGTRLSVL.

The chain carries TRBV20-1 and TRBJ2-3; 8 nucleotides agree with TRBD2. J gave up 2 bases and V 0 bases, and 4 bases lay outside the gene matches. CDR1 is DFQATT, CDR2 SNEGSKA, per germline (reference sequence). CDR3 length equals 15 residues. CDR3 sequence: CSARDGGRITDTQYF. CDR3 DNA sequence: TGCAGTGCTAGAGACGGCGGGAGGATCACAGATACGCAGTATTTT.

This clonotype has at least ten counts. The chain uses TRBV6-1 and TRBJ2-7; TRBD1 agrees at 9 bases. The CDR3 has 14 residues. Germline V gives CDR1 MNHNS, CDR2 SASEGT. The V segment lost 4 bases and the J segment 5 bases; nucleotides outside the gene matches: 6. The CDR3 is CASSGGQGVHEQYF. CDR3 nucleotides: TGTGCCAGCAGTGGGGGACAGGGAGTCCACGAGCAGTACTTC.

This clonotype was seen repeatedly, ten times or more. This chain uses TRBV7-9 with TRBJ2-7, with 10 bases fitting TRBD2. Germline lookup yields CDR1 SEHNR and CDR2 FQNEAQ (reference sequence). The trim removed 1 base at V and 7 bases at J, leaving 7 bases unmatched. The CDR3 spans 15 residues. The CDR3 spells CASSLVASGSGEQYF. In DNA, the CDR3 is TGTGCCAGCAGCTTAGTGGCTAGCGGGAGTGGAGAGCAGTACTTC.

The chain combines TRBV4-2 with TRBJ2-1; 8 bases are shared with TRBD2. CDR1 and CDR2 (germline): LGHNA, YNFKEQ. Losses at the gene ends were 4 bases for V and 4 bases for J; bases not matched to a gene: 6. The length of the CDR3 is 15 residues. The CDR3 is CASSPGTRAYNEQFF. The DNA for the CDR3 is TGTGCCAGCAGCCCCGGGACTAGGGCGTACAATGAGCAGTTCTTC.

This clonotype has a handful of counts. The rearrangement links TRBV20-1 to TRBJ1-1; D is perhaps TRBD1 (6 bases). The germline V gene encodes CDR1 DFQATT and CDR2 SNEGSKA (reference sequence). This CDR3 has 13 amino acids. Trimming removed 6 bases from V and 3 bases from J, with 14 bases in between. The CDR3 DNA reads TGCAGTGCCCCCAGGGGTGGGTACACTGAAGCTTTCTTT. Its translation: CSAPRGGYTEAFF.

This clonotype was picked up many times. The gene calls are TRBV11-3 and TRBJ2-3, with TRBD2 identical over 12 bases. Germline V gives CDR1 SGHNT, CDR2 YENEEA. V dropped 1 base and J dropped 4; count of bases not matched to a gene: 6. The CDR3 sequence is 17 residues long. The CDR3 DNA is TGTGCCAGCAGCTTAGTTCTGACTAGCGGGAGTCCAGATACGCAGTATTTT. It codes for CASSLVLTSGSPDTQYF.

This clonotype was counted between two and nine times. V usage is TRBV29-1 and J usage is TRBJ2-1; no clear D gene. The CDR3 runs to 15 residues. Germline CDR1 is SQVTM and CDR2 is ANQGSEA. The V end lost 3 bases, the J end lost 0 bases, and 12 bases lay between the germline ends. The CDR3 is CSVDGLPLSYNEQFF. The CDR3 region has the DNA TGCAGCGTTGACGGTCTTCCCCTCTCCTACAATGAGCAGTTCTTC.

The chain carries TRBV3-1 and TRBJ1-4; 7 bases map to TRBD1. Germline V gene sequence: CDR1 LGHDT, CDR2 YNNKEL (reference sequence). With 4 bases clipped from V and 5 bases from J, the junction kept 10 bases outside the gene matches. There are 16 residues in the CDR3. Here the CDR3 reads CASSLITGQENEKLFF. The DNA for the CDR3 is TGTGCCAGCAGCCTTATTACCGGACAGGAGAATGAAAAACTGTTTTTT.

This clonotype has a handful of counts. This rearrangement joins TRBV11-2 to TRBJ2-5; D gene uncertain. The CDR3 loop spans 16 amino acids. V lost 4 bases and J lost 7, with 22 bases in between. Looked up from germline, CDR1 is SGHAT and CDR2 is FQNNGV. The CDR3: CASSSQPTRADLTQYF. The CDR3 DNA follows: TGTGCCAGCAGCTCCCAACCGACCCGCGCCGATTTGACCCAGTACTTC. Full variable domain (remainder filled in from reference TRBV11-2 and TRBJ2-5): EAGVAQSPRYKIIEKRQSVAFWCNPISGHATLYWYQQILGQGPKLLIQFQNNGVVDDSQLPKDRFSAERLKGVDSTLKIQPAKLEDSAVYLCASSSQPTRADLTQYFGPGTRLLVL.

The chain joins TRBV28 to TRBJ2-5; possibly TRBD1 or TRBD2 for D (5 bases each). Per the germline V gene, CDR1 is MDHEN and CDR2 is SYDVKM. V shed 3 bases and J shed 5 bases, with 13 bases lying between them. The CDR3 has 14 amino acids. The DNA for the CDR3 is TGTGCCAGCAGTTTCTGGGGCGAGGGGGAGACCCAGTACTTC. Amino acids: CASSFWGEGETQYF.

This clonotype was recorded at least ten times. This chain uses TRBV15 with TRBJ2-1; no clear D. V was pared by 1 base and J by 0 bases, with 10 bases between. This CDR3 contains 16 residues. Germline CDR1 LNHNV, CDR2 YYDKDF (reference sequence). The CDR3 sequence is CATSRGSPSSYNEQFF. CDR3 in DNA: TGTGCCACCAGCAGAGGAAGTCCTAGCTCCTACAATGAGCAGTTCTTC.

The chain links TRBV7-3 to TRBJ2-7; D is tentatively TRBD1 or TRBD2 (7 bases each). CDR1 SGHTA and CDR2 FQGTGA come from the germline V gene. V lost 2 bases and J lost 0, with 14 bases in between. The CDR3 contains 16 residues. DNA for the CDR3: TGTGCCAGCAGCTTACTTCAGGGGGGGAGCTCCTACGAGCAGTACTTC. Its translation is CASSLLQGGSSYEQYF.

This clonotype was counted between two and nine times. The V and J genes are TRBV7-9 and TRBJ2-7; D unresolved. Trimming removed 5 bases at V and 2 bases at J, with 7 bases between. CDR1 is SEHNR and CDR2 is FQNEAQ in the germline V gene (reference sequence). The CDR3 has 12 residues. CDR3 DNA: TGTGCCAGCAGCACCCGCACCTACGAGCAGTACTTC. Amino acids: CASSTRTYEQYF.

Ten or more counts support this clonotype. CDR3 DNA: TGTGCCAGCAGTCTCCTAGCGAGCCCCTACAATGAGCAGTTCTTC. It specifies CASSLLASPYNEQFF. The V gene is TRBV12-3 or TRBV12-4, the J gene TRBJ2-1; the D gene is possibly TRBD2 (6 bases). The ends were cut back, 5 bases at V and 2 bases at J, with 13 bases in the middle. CDR3 length: 15 residues.

This clonotype turned up a few times. The conserved phenylalanine or tryptophan normally closing the CDR3 is absent here, so this likely arose from a read error. The V call is TRBV18, the J call TRBJ2-7; tentatively, D is TRBD1 (6 bases). Germline V lookup: CDR1 KGHSH, CDR2 LQKENI. This CDR3 is built from 16 residues. Trimming left V 2 bases short and J 2 bases short, with 16 bases between. The CDR3 coding sequence is TGTGCCAGCTCACCAATTCCCGCAGGGGCCACCTACGAGCAGTACTCC. It encodes CASSPIPAGATYEQYS.

This clonotype has a count of ten or more. Germline is not matched at one junction end, which may reflect a read error. The rearrangement links TRBV2 to TRBJ1-1; D remains ambiguous. The CDR3 sequence is 14 residues long. Per germline, CDR1 SNHLY and CDR2 FYNNEI. CDR3 DNA: TGTGCCAGCACTGAAGCCATTATGAACACTGAAGCTTTCTTT. Amino acids: CASTEAIMNTEAFF.

This clonotype appeared a few times. The V gene is TRBV7-2, the J gene TRBJ2-3; D unresolved. Germline CDR1 reads SGHTA; CDR2 reads FQGNSA. Trimming left V 6 bases short and J 4 bases short, with 17 bases between. CDR3 length: 15 residues. In DNA form, the CDR3 reads TGTGCCAGCAGTCCTTGGGCCTCAAGAGCAGATACGCAGTATTTT. Its translation: CASSPWASRADTQYF. Using reference TRBV7-2 and TRBJ2-3 for the parts outside the CDR3, the full variable domain is GAGVSQSPSNKVTEKGKDVELRCDPISGHTALYWYRQSLGQGLEFLIYFQGNSAPDKSGLPSDRFSAERTGGSVSTLTIQRTQQEDSAVYLCASSPWASRADTQYFGPGTRLTVL.

The J gene is TRBJ2-5, the V gene TRBV6-6, with D possibly TRBD2 on 5 matching bases. Trimming took off 1 base at V and 4 bases at J, with 10 bases between the two ends. The germline CDR1 and CDR2 sequences are MNHNY and SVGAGI (reference sequence). The CDR3 contains 14 residues. This CDR3 reads CASSYFGVGETQYF. CDR3 nucleotides: TGTGCCAGCAGTTACTTCGGGGTGGGAGAGACCCAGTACTTC.

This clonotype was detected many times. V gene TRBV20-1 combines with J gene TRBJ2-7, with TRBD1 as a possible D gene (6 bases). Trimming took off 3 bases at V and 3 bases at J, with 9 bases between the two ends. The V gene's germline CDR1 is DFQATT and CDR2 SNEGSKA (reference sequence). This CDR3 is built from 12 residues. The CDR3 spells CSASGQFYEQYF. DNA for the CDR3: TGCAGTGCTAGTGGACAGTTCTACGAGCAGTACTTC.